This paragraph covers one T cell receptor beta chain sequence. The data originate from a study of T-cell memory formation after mild COVID-19. TCRdb fed the 5' RACE reads into MiXCR, producing one record per CDR3 protein. The table records some 330,000 distinct CDR3 sequences, roughly 21% of them present only once. Input material: PBMCs or a T cell subset sorted from them (not recorded which). The origin of this receptor is an adult woman who had mild COVID-19 (a few samples of this study predate the infection). Cell type and time point are not known.

The CDR3 nucleotides read TGCGCCAGCAGCTTACTCGGGGGGCAAGAGACCCAGTACTTC. Protein product: CASSLLGGQETQYF. The chain couples TRBV5-1 to TRBJ2-5, with 7 bases fitting TRBD2. The V gene end was trimmed by 2 bases and the J gene end by 2 bases; junction bases not matched to a gene: 3. Germline V lookup: CDR1 SGHRS, CDR2 YFSETQ. This CDR3 contains 14 residues.